Listed below are T cell receptor beta chains from one sample, sequenced in a study of identical twins. TCRdb independently ran MiXCR on the 5' RACE reads; one entry per CDR3 protein. This table has approximately 1.8 million distinct CDR3 sequences, around 29% appearing once. The sequenced material came from cord blood. These receptors were obtained from a newborn girl in good health. Both conserved end residues are part of each CDR3. A D gene is named only where the DNA matches it firmly. The size entry is marked missing in some rows and otherwise reads once, few, many or a size class.

clone_size,v_call,j_call,d_call,cdr3_aa,cdr3_nt
-,TRBV6-2/TRBV6-3,TRBJ2-5,TRBD2,CASSQRLAPETQYF,TGTGCCAGCAGCCAAAGACTAGCTCCGGAGACCCAGTACTTC
-,TRBV10-3,TRBJ2-7,-,CAISESGAPTSYEQYF,TGTGCCATCAGTGAGTCAGGGGCGCCAACCTCCTACGAGCAGTACTTC
few,TRBV6-1,TRBJ2-3,TRBD2,CASSELHLAGGRTDTQYF,TGTGCCAGCAGTGAACTCCACTTAGCGGGGGGGCGCACAGATACGCAGTATTTT
-,TRBV5-1,TRBJ2-7,-,CASSLAVGTVSYEQYF,TGCGCCAGCAGCTTGGCAGTCGGGACGGTCTCCTACGAGCAGTACTTC
-,TRBV15,TRBJ2-1,-,CATSRDLDSYNEQFF,TGTGCCACCAGCAGAGATCTTGACTCCTACAATGAGCAGTTCTTC
few,TRBV5-1,TRBJ1-6,-,CASSLEGSTNSPLHF,TGCGCCAGCAGCTTGGAGGGATCGACCAATTCACCCCTCCACTTT
-,TRBV7-9,TRBJ1-5,-,CASSGPHSNQPQHF,TGTGCCAGCAGCGGACCTCATAGCAATCAGCCCCAGCATTTT
few,TRBV20-1,TRBJ2-1,TRBD2,CSARWSSGRSLSSYNEQFF,TGCAGTGCTAGATGGAGTAGCGGGAGGTCACTAAGCTCCTACAATGAGCAGTTCTTC
few,TRBV15,TRBJ2-1,TRBD2,CATSREAPGLAVNEQFF,TGTGCCACCAGCAGAGAAGCGCCGGGACTAGCGGTCAATGAGCAGTTCTTC
few,TRBV28,TRBJ2-7,-,CASSFFYGSPEQYF,TGTGCCAGCAGTTTCTTCTACGGGAGCCCCGAGCAGTACTTC